These 3 T cell receptor beta chains share one sample of origin, sequenced in a study of molecular identifiers for immune sequencing clone quantification. From the PCR reads, TCRdb called clonotypes with MiXCR, one entry per CDR3 protein. The table lists some 580,000 distinct CDR3 sequences, approximately 24% of them singletons. Specimen: naive CD8+ T cells from blood, with Jurkat cell RNA spiked in. The subset was: FACS-sorted CD8+CD4-CCR7+CD45RA+ naive T cells. These receptors all stem from a human donor in good health. Some libraries in this study had Jurkat cell RNA spiked in.

The V and J genes are TRBV4-1 and TRBJ2-3, with 7 bases that match TRBD2. The CDR3 is 13 residues long. Germline V gives CDR1 MGHRA, CDR2 YSYEKL. Trimming took 6 bases from V and 5 from J; bases not matched to a gene: 5. CDR3 in amino acids: CASRYPGGDTQYF. CDR3 DNA sequence: TGCGCCAGCAGGTACCCGGGGGGAGATACGCAGTATTTT.

On this clonotype itself: Lacking the conserved final phenylalanine or tryptophan, this CDR3 likely reflects a read error. V usage is TRBV19 and J usage is TRBJ1-2; 10 bases are shared with TRBD1. This CDR3 has 16 amino acids. Germline values: CDR1 LNHDA, CDR2 SQIVND (reference sequence). CDR3 region: CATSILLGTGAYGYTL. CDR3 sequence (DNA): TGTGCCACTAGTATCTTATTAGGGACAGGGGCTTATGGCTACACCCTC.

V gene TRBV14 combines with J gene TRBJ2-7; D gene unclear. Germline-derived CDR1 and CDR2 are SGHDN and FVKESK. The CDR3 is 14 residues long. The V end lost 4 bases, the J end lost 2 bases, and 12 bases lay between the germline ends. CDR3 region: CASSPTSRAYEQYF. The CDR3 DNA sequence: TGTGCCAGCAGCCCAACCTCCCGGGCCTACGAGCAGTACTTC. The full variable domain, with the rest looked up from reference TRBV14 and TRBJ2-7, is EAGVTQFPSHSVIEKGQTVTLRCDPISGHDNLYWYRRVMGKEIKFLLHFVKESKQDESGMPNNRFLAERTGGTYSTLKVQPAELEDSGVYFCASSPTSRAYEQYFGPGTRLTVT.